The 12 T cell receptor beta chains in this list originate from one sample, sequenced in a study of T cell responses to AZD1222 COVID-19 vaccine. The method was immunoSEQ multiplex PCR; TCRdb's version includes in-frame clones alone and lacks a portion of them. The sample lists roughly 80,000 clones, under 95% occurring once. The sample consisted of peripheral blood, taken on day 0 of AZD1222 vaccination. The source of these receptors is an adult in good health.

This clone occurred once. As DNA, the CDR3 is TGTGCCAGCAGCCCCGGTGGGGTTGATGGCTACACCTTC. Encoded protein: CASSPGGVDGYTF. This chain joins TRBV4-2 and TRBJ1-2; no reliable D call. This CDR3 comprises 13 residues. Trimming removed 4 bases from V and 6 bases from J, with 12 bases in between. The germline CDR1 and CDR2 sequences are LGHNA and YNFKEQ.

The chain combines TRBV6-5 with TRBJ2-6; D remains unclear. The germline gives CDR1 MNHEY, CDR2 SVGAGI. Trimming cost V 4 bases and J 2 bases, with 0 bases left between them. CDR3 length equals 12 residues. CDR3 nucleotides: TGTGCCAGCAGTTCTGGGGCCAACGTCCTGACTTTC. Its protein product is CASSSGANVLTF.

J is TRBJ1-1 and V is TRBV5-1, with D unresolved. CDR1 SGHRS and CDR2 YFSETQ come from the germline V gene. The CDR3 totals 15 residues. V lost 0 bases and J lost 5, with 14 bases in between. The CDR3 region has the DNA TGCGCCAGCAGCTTGGGGCACCATCTGATAACTGAAGCTTTCTTT. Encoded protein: CASSLGHHLITEAFF.

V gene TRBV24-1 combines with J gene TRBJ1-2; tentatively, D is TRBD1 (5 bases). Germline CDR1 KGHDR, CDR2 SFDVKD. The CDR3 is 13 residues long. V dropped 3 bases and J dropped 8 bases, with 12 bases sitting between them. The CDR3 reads CATSDEPTEGYTF. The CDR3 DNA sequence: TGTGCCACCAGTGATGAACCGACAGAAGGCTACACCTTC.

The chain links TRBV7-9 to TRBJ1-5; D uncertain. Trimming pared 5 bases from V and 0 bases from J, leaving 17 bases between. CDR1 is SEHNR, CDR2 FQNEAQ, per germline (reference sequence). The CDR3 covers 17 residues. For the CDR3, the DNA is TGTGCCAGCAGCCCAGGAGGAGCAGGACTTAGCAATCAGCCCCAGCATTTT. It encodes CASSPGGAGLSNQPQHF.

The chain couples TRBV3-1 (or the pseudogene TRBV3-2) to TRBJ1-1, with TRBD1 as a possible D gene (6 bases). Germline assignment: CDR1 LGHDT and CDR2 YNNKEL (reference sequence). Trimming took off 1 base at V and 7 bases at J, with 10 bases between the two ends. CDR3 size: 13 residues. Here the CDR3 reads CASSQAEDSEAFF. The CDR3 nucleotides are TGTGCCAGCAGCCAAGCGGAGGACAGTGAAGCTTTCTTT.

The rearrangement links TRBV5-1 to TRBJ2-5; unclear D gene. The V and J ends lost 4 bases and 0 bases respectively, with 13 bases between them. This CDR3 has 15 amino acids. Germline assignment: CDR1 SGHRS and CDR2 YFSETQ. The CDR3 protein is CASSRLSVYQETQYF. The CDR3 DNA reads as TGCGCCAGCAGCCGACTTTCCGTATACCAAGAGACCCAGTACTTC. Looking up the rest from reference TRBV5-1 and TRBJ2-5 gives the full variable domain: KAGVTQTPRYLIKTRGQQVTLSCSPISGHRSVSWYQQTPGQGLQFLFEYFSETQRNKGNFPGRFSGRQFSNSRSEMNVSTLELGDSALYLCASSRLSVYQETQYFGPGTRLLVL.

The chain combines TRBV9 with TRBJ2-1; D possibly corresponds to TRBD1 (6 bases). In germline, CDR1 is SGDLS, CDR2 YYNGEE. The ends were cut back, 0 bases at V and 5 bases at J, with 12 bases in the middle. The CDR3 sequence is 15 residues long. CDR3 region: CASSVGGAGDNEQFF. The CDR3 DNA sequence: TGTGCCAGCAGCGTAGGGGGCGCAGGGGACAATGAGCAGTTCTTC. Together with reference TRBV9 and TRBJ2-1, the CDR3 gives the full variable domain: DSGVTQTPKHLITATGQRVTLRCSPRSGDLSVYWYQQSLDQGLQFLIQYYNGEERAKGNILERFSAQQFPDLHSELNLSSLELGDSALYFCASSVGGAGDNEQFFGPGTRLTVL.

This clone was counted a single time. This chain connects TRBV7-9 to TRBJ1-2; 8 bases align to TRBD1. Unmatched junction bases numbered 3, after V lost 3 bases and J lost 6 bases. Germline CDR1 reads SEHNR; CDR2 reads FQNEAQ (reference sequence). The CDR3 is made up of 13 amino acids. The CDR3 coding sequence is TGTGCCAGCAGCTTCCCGGGACAGGATGGCTACACCTTC. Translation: CASSFPGQDGYTF.

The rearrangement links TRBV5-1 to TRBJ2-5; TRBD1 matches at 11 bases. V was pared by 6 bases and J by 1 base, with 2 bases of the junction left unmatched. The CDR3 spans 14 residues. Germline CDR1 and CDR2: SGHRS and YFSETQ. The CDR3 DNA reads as TGCGCCAGCACCGGGACAGGGGGCCAAGAGACCCAGTACTTC. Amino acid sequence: CASTGTGGQETQYF.

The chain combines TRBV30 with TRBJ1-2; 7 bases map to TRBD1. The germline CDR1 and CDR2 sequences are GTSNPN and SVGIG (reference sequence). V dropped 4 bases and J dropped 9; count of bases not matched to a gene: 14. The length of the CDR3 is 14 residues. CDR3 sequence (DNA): TGTGCCTGGACTCACTCGGACAGGAGTGATAGCTACACCTTC. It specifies CAWTHSDRSDSYTF.

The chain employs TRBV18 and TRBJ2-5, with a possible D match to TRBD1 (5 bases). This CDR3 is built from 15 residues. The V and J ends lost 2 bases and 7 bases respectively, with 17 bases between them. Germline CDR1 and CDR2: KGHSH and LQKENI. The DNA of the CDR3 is TGTGCCAGCTCACCATTCGAACAGGCACGCGGGACCCAGTACTTC. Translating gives CASSPFEQARGTQYF.